What follows are 29 T cell receptor beta chains derived from one specimen sequenced in a study of identical twins (dated by TCRdb to about 2016). Library construction relied on 5' RACE. TCRdb lists the instrument as Illumina HiSeq 2000. Using fastp trimming at Q25 and MiXCR clonotype assembly, TCRdb reanalyzed the public sequencing data and kept in-frame beta chains. Rows with a matching CDR3 protein are joined into one entry that keeps the most common DNA and genes. Across this sample there are roughly 630,000 distinct CDR3 sequences, with just over 7% seen only once. The ten largest clonotypes hold roughly 1.5% of the sample. The same sample was also studied in work on yellow fever vaccine responses in identical twins.

Material for sequencing was PBMCs. These TCRs come from a woman under 30 in good health.

The chain recombines TRBV2 with TRBJ2-7; tentatively, D is TRBD2 (5 bases). The CDR3 extends over 11 amino acids. Germline CDR1 and CDR2: SNHLY and FYNNEI. V was clipped by 7 bases and J by 7 bases, with 11 bases between them. The CDR3 loop is CASTERAEQYF. The CDR3 nucleotides are TGTGCCAGCACTGAGAGGGCAGAGCAGTACTTC.

This clonotype was observed a few times. J is TRBJ2-3 and V is TRBV7-8; D unresolved. Trimming removed 3 bases from V and 4 bases from J, with 8 bases in between. This CDR3 has 13 amino acids. The germline V gene has CDR1 SGHVS and CDR2 FQNEAQ. DNA of the CDR3: TGTGCCAGCAGCTTCGGTGTGGCAGATACGCAGTATTTT. Translation: CASSFGVADTQYF.

V is TRBV3-1 and J is TRBJ2-5, with D possibly being TRBD1 or TRBD2 (6 bases each). Germline assignment: CDR1 LGHDT and CDR2 YNNKEL (reference sequence). The V end lost 2 bases, the J end lost 3 bases, and 16 bases lay between the germline ends. This CDR3 has 16 residues. CDR3 residues: CASSQPGGGQEETQYF. CDR3 DNA: TGTGCCAGCAGCCAACCGGGTGGGGGGCAGGAAGAGACCCAGTACTTC.

Ten or more counts support this clonotype. The J gene is TRBJ1-5, the V gene TRBV10-3, with D possibly being TRBD1 (6 bases). Germline V CDR1 and CDR2: ENHRY, SYGVKD. The CDR3 length is 15 residues. Deletions cut 6 bases from V and 5 bases from J, with 17 bases between. In DNA, the CDR3 is TGTGCCATCAGCGATGGGGGGCAGGGAGATCAGCCCCAGCATTTT. This encodes CAISDGGQGDQPQHF.

This clonotype was recorded at least ten times. The CDR3 region has the DNA TGTGCCAGCAGCGTACAGGGAAGCACCGGGGAGCTGTTTTTT. Amino acid sequence: CASSVQGSTGELFF. This chain uses TRBV9 with TRBJ2-2; a weak D match, TRBD1 (5 bases). Germline V gene lookup returns CDR1 SGDLS and CDR2 YYNGEE. The CDR3 contains 14 residues. Deletions cut 1 base from V and 4 bases from J, with 8 bases between.

This clonotype was observed at least ten times. The chain recombines TRBV2 with TRBJ2-5; TRBD2 matches at 8 bases. J gave up 2 bases and V 6 bases, and 5 bases lay outside the gene matches. This CDR3 contains 14 residues. Germline V CDR1 and CDR2: SNHLY, FYNNEI. In nucleotides, the CDR3 is TGTGCCAGCAGCCTCCCGGGGGGGCAAGAGACCCAGTACTTC. It translates to CASSLPGGQETQYF.

This clonotype was recorded a few times. The chain joins TRBV20-1 to TRBJ2-2; 8 bases match TRBD1. V was pared by 6 bases and J by 5 bases, with 8 bases of the junction left unmatched. CDR1 and CDR2 (germline): DFQATT, SNEGSKA (reference sequence). CDR3 length: 14 amino acids. The CDR3 DNA follows: TGCAGTGCCCGATACACAGGGGGAACCGGGGAGCTGTTTTTT. Its protein is CSARYTGGTGELFF.

This clonotype was observed at least ten times. The gene calls are TRBV5-6 and TRBJ2-1; D perhaps matches TRBD1 (6 bases). This CDR3 spans 17 amino acids. Between the trimmed V and J ends, which lost 3 bases and 4 bases, there was a span of 20 bases. Germline-derived CDR1 and CDR2 are SGHDT and YYEEEE. The CDR3 region has the DNA TGTGCCAGCAGCTCCCCGTATTCGACAGGAAGTTACAATGAGCAGTTCTTC. Translated: CASSSPYSTGSYNEQFF.

DNA for the CDR3: TGCGCCAGCAGAAATCTAGCGGGCTCCTACGAGCAGTACTTC. Translation: CASRNLAGSYEQYF. This chain links TRBV4-1 with TRBJ2-7, with 8 nucleotides matching TRBD2. The CDR3 spans 14 residues. Germline V gene data show CDR1 as MGHRA and CDR2 as YSYEKL. J gave up 0 bases and V 6 bases, and 4 bases lay outside the gene matches.

The V and J genes are TRBV6-1 and TRBJ2-2; no definite D call. The CDR3 runs 15 residues. The V end was cut by 6 bases, the J end by 0 bases, with 11 bases between. Germline CDR1 is MNHNS and CDR2 is SASEGT. The CDR3 DNA is TGTGCCAGCAGCATGACCCCTTCGAACACCGGGGAGCTGTTTTTT. Encoded protein: CASSMTPSNTGELFF.

This clonotype was found a few times. The rearrangement joins TRBV5-1 to TRBJ2-2, with D perhaps given as TRBD1 or TRBD2 (5 bases each). The germline V gene encodes CDR1 SGHRS and CDR2 YFSETQ. This CDR3 spans 16 amino acids. With 1 base removed from V and 0 bases from J, the gap between germline ends came to 10 bases. CDR3 bases: TGCGCCAGCAGCTTGACGGGACGGGCGAACACCGGGGAGCTGTTTTTT. Its protein is CASSLTGRANTGELFF.

There are a few counts of this clonotype. The genes are TRBV2 and TRBJ2-2; a weak D match, TRBD2 (6 bases). Trimming took off 3 bases at V and 1 base at J, with 12 bases between the two ends. Germline V gene data show CDR1 as SNHLY and CDR2 as FYNNEI. The CDR3 has 16 amino acids. The CDR3 loop reads CASSDLAGRNTGELFF. CDR3 sequence (DNA): TGTGCCAGCAGTGATTTGGCGGGACGGAACACCGGGGAGCTGTTTTTT.

V gene TRBV10-3 combines with J gene TRBJ1-6, with 7 bases fitting TRBD1. J lost 9 bases, V lost 4 bases, and 6 bases had no gene match. Germline lookup yields CDR1 ENHRY and CDR2 SYGVKD. The CDR3 covers 14 residues. CDR3 nucleotide sequence: TGTGCCATCAGTGCGGACAGGACGAGTTCACCCCTCCACTTT. Its protein product is CAISADRTSSPLHF.

V gene TRBV20-1 combines with J gene TRBJ2-1; TRBD2 matches 9 bases. The CDR3 length is 20 residues. Losses at the gene ends were 0 bases for V and 0 bases for J; bases not matched to a gene: 15. Germline CDR1 reads DFQATT; CDR2 reads SNEGSKA (reference sequence). The CDR3 region is CSARDGLGLAYRSSYNEQFF. CDR3 DNA sequence: TGCAGTGCTAGAGATGGTTTGGGACTAGCTTACAGGAGCTCCTACAATGAGCAGTTCTTC.

This clonotype occurred a few times. The chain has TRBV6-2 or TRBV6-3 and TRBJ2-7; 11 bases are a match to TRBD2. Per the germline V gene, CDR1 is MNHEY and CDR2 is SVGEGT. CDR3 length: 16 amino acids. The V segment lost 4 bases and the J segment 1 base; nucleotides outside the gene matches: 6. The CDR3 region is CASSSVRTSGSYEQYV. CDR3 DNA: TGTGCCAGCAGTTCCGTTAGGACTAGCGGGTCCTACGAGCAGTACGTC.

V is TRBV10-3 and J is TRBJ2-3, with D hard to call. CDR1 is ENHRY and CDR2 is SYGVKD in the germline V gene. V was clipped by 10 bases and J by 3 bases, with 14 bases between them. The CDR3 is 13 amino acids. CDR3: CATERSRTDTQYF. Here the CDR3 DNA reads TGTGCCACCGAGAGATCCCGAACAGATACGCAGTATTTT.

The sample holds many counts of this clonotype. This chain joins TRBV5-1 and TRBJ1-1; no clear D gene. The CDR3 covers 13 residues. V lost 4 bases and J 0 bases, leaving 7 bases between the germline ends. Germline lookup yields CDR1 SGHRS and CDR2 YFSETQ. The CDR3 loop is CASSPDVNTEAFF. Written as DNA, the CDR3 is TGCGCCAGCAGCCCGGATGTGAACACTGAAGCTTTCTTT. The whole variable domain, remainder taken from reference TRBV5-1 and TRBJ1-1, is KAGVTQTPRYLIKTRGQQVTLSCSPISGHRSVSWYQQTPGQGLQFLFEYFSETQRNKGNFPGRFSGRQFSNSRSEMNVSTLELGDSALYLCASSPDVNTEAFFGQGTRLTVV.

This clonotype was recorded many times. This chain links TRBV7-8 with TRBJ1-1, with D tentatively TRBD1 (5 bases). V dropped 5 bases and J dropped 1 base, with 11 bases sitting between them. This CDR3 is 14 amino acids long. Germline-derived CDR1 and CDR2 are SGHVS and FQNEAQ. The CDR3 coding sequence is TGTGCCAGCAGCCGAAACACAGGGAACACTGAAGCTTTCTTT. It yields the protein CASSRNTGNTEAFF.

This rearrangement joins TRBV15 to TRBJ2-5; D is ambiguous. Germline CDR1 and CDR2: LNHNV and YYDKDF (reference sequence). This CDR3 spans 15 amino acids. Trimming cost V 0 bases and J 2 bases, with 10 bases left between them. The CDR3 coding sequence is TGTGCCACCAGCAGAGATCTCACAGTACAAGAGACCCAGTACTTC. This encodes CATSRDLTVQETQYF.

This clonotype was observed many times. The V call is TRBV5-6, the J call TRBJ2-7; weak D call: TRBD2 (6 bases). Trimming left V 1 base short and J 3 bases short, with 17 bases between. Germline CDR1 and CDR2: SGHDT and YYEEEE. The CDR3 is 16 residues long. Written as DNA, the CDR3 is TGTGCCAGCAGCTTGCTGGAGGGGCTCCAACGCTACGAGCAGTACGTC. This codes for CASSLLEGLQRYEQYV.

This clonotype was seen only a few times. The rearrangement joins TRBV16 to TRBJ2-1; 7 bases align to TRBD2. The V segment lost 0 bases and the J segment 9 bases; nucleotides outside the gene matches: 2. This CDR3 spans 13 amino acids. Per the germline V gene, CDR1 is KGHSY and CDR2 is FQNENV. The chain's CDR3 is CASSQSGGIEQFF. CDR3 bases: TGTGCCAGCAGCCAATCCGGGGGGATTGAGCAGTTCTTC.

This clonotype was counted a few times. The chain links TRBV27 to TRBJ2-1; D may correspond to TRBD1 or TRBD2 (5 bases each). The V end lost 3 bases, the J end lost 6 bases, and 18 bases lay between the germline ends. Germline-derived CDR1 and CDR2 are MNHEY and SMNVEV (reference sequence). This CDR3 has 16 residues. Here the CDR3 DNA reads TGTGCCAGCAGTTTGTCAGGGAGTTTGTTTGTCAATGAGCAGTTCTTC. As protein: CASSLSGSLFVNEQFF.

This rearrangement joins TRBV28 to TRBJ2-7; weak D call: TRBD1 (6 bases). This CDR3 is 14 amino acids long. Trimming left V 2 bases short and J 2 bases short, with 10 bases between. Germline CDR1 reads MDHEN; CDR2 reads SYDVKM. The CDR3 DNA reads TGTGCCAGCAGTTTACAGGGGTTTACCTACGAGCAGTACGTC. Translation: CASSLQGFTYEQYV.

This clonotype was found a few times. The V and J genes are TRBV10-2 and TRBJ2-7; 7 bases line up with TRBD2. The V and J ends lost 2 bases and 3 bases, in that order; junction bases with no gene match: 4. CDR1 is WSHSY, CDR2 SAAADI, per germline. The CDR3 is 14 amino acids. CDR3 sequence: CASSEVAGDYEQYF. In DNA form, the CDR3 reads TGCGCCAGCAGTGAGGTGGCGGGAGACTACGAGCAGTACTTC.

The gene calls are TRBV5-1 and TRBJ2-5; a possible D gene is TRBD2 (6 bases). This CDR3 has 16 residues. V lost 0 bases and J lost 3, with 15 bases in between. Germline CDR1 and CDR2: SGHRS and YFSETQ. In DNA, the CDR3 is TGCGCCAGCAGCTTGGACGCGGGATTAGGAGAAGAGACCCAGTACTTC. Protein product: CASSLDAGLGEETQYF.

This clonotype was observed many times. The V call is TRBV12-3 or TRBV12-4, the J call TRBJ2-3; D not resolved. The length of the CDR3 is 11 residues. V was clipped by 0 bases and J by 5 bases, with 0 bases between them. The CDR3 DNA sequence: TGTGCCAGCAGTTTAGCAGATACGCAGTATTTT. This gives the protein CASSLADTQYF.

This clonotype was seen many times. V is TRBV12-3 or TRBV12-4 and J is TRBJ1-5; a weak D match, TRBD1 (6 bases). The V end lost 5 bases, the J end lost 4 bases, and 12 bases lay between the germline ends. CDR3 size: 14 residues. The CDR3 DNA reads as TGTGCCAGCAGTGAGGGGGACACAAATCAGCCCCAGCATTTT. As protein: CASSEGDTNQPQHF.

A few counts support this clonotype. The chain links TRBV7-9 to TRBJ2-7, with D uncertain. The V end was cut by 4 bases, the J end by 2 bases, with 15 bases between. CDR1 and CDR2 (germline): SEHNR, FQNEAQ (reference sequence). The CDR3 extends over 15 amino acids. The CDR3 DNA sequence: TGTGCCAGCAGCTCACCATCAGGACCCACCTACGAGCAGTACGTC. It codes for CASSSPSGPTYEQYV.

This clonotype was seen more than once but under ten times. This chain connects TRBV29-1 to TRBJ2-2; possible D gene TRBD1, 6 bases. The CDR3 runs 11 residues. The germline V gene encodes CDR1 SQVTM and CDR2 ANQGSEA. The V gene lost 4 bases and the J gene lost 6 bases, with 6 bases spanning the gap. The CDR3 loop reads CSVGTAGELFF. CDR3 bases: TGCAGCGTTGGGACAGCCGGGGAGCTGTTTTTT.